The entry that follows covers one T cell receptor beta chain sequence. Its antigen is undetermined. Per individual, the PBMC samples numbered at least one pre-ART and at least two post-ART. This specimen belongs to a study of long-term antiretroviral therapy in people with HIV. Sequencing relied on immunoSEQ assay v3.0, run at survey level. TCRdb keeps only in-frame clones here, not all; method: immunoSEQ multiplex PCR. In the table there are roughly 29,000 clones, 70% to 90% of which are singletons. V shed 1 base and J shed 2 bases, with 21 bases lying between them. Per the germline V gene, CDR1 is SGHAT and CDR2 is FQNNGV. The CDR3 has 18 residues. Broader study findings: ART adherence, viral resistance and therapy changes went undocumented. Every time point showed a repertoire led by clones expanded before ART. Even long-term ART left TRB diversity below transplant donor controls, despite gains.

The sequence derives from a middle-aged man with HIV. Sequences were derived from unsorted PBMCs, sampled 3 years after starting antiretroviral therapy. The V and J genes are TRBV11-2 and TRBJ2-7, with D possibly being TRBD1 or TRBD2 (5 bases each). CDR3 loop: CASSLAVRVTGLTYEQYF. CDR3 nucleotides: TGTGCCAGCAGCTTAGCTGTCAGGGTCACGGGGTTGACCTACGAGCAGTACTTC.